Presented here are 13 T cell receptor beta chains from one specimen sequenced in a study of cytomegalovirus exposure and HLA in healthy donors. Use of 60 Vbeta and 13 Jbeta primers characterized the PCR. Assay: immunoSEQ multiplex PCR; the TCRdb copy retains only in-frame clones and omits some. Among 110,000 to 150,000 clones listed, 75% to 80% were seen once. The source material was PBMCs. These receptors all stem from a woman in her 30s in good health and CMV-seronegative.

V usage is TRBV18 and J usage is TRBJ1-5, with D perhaps matching TRBD1 (5 bases). V lost 3 bases, J lost 6 bases, and 15 bases lay in between. CDR1 is KGHSH, CDR2 LQKENI, per germline. This CDR3 has 15 amino acids. The CDR3 bases are TGTGCCAGCTCACCTTTCCAGGGTATGGTTCAGCCCCAGCATTTT. Residues: CASSPFQGMVQPQHF.

The chain uses TRBV7-2 and TRBJ1-1; 9 bases map to TRBD1. The CDR3 loop spans 16 amino acids. Germline lookup yields CDR1 SGHTA and CDR2 FQGNSA. V lost 4 bases, J lost 7 bases, and 13 bases stayed unmatched. This CDR3 reads CASSYGQGNVLGEAFF. The CDR3 nucleotides are TGTGCCAGCAGCTATGGACAGGGGAATGTATTAGGTGAAGCTTTCTTT.

The chain is built from TRBV6-1 and TRBJ1-2; 8 positions match TRBD1. The CDR3 runs 15 residues. The germline gives CDR1 MNHNS, CDR2 SASEGT. V shed 7 bases and J 3 bases; nucleotides not matched to a gene: 10. The CDR3 region is CASTDGQGADYGYTF. Written as DNA, the CDR3 is TGTGCCAGCACTGACGGACAGGGAGCAGACTATGGCTACACCTTC.

Note on this clone: The junction departs from germline at one end; a sequencing error may be responsible. The rearrangement uses TRBV7-7 and TRBJ2-3; 12 positions agree with TRBD2. Looked up from germline, CDR1 is SSHAT and CDR2 is FNYEAQ (reference sequence). The CDR3 is 16 amino acids. The chain's CDR3 is CASSPGLAGLTDTQYF. CDR3 DNA: TGTGCTAGCAGCCCAGGACTAGCGGGGCTCACAGATACGCAGTATTTT.

This sequence joins TRBV5-1 and TRBJ1-4; TRBD1 is a possible D gene (6 bases). Germline-derived CDR1 and CDR2 are SGHRS and YFSETQ. Trimming stripped 1 base from V and 7 bases from J, with 17 bases between. This CDR3 has 16 residues. CDR3 amino acids: CASSLIGGGLVEKLFF. CDR3 sequence (DNA): TGCGCCAGCAGCTTGATCGGCGGGGGGCTGGTTGAAAAACTGTTTTTT.

A few counts support this clone. The gene calls are TRBV4-1 and TRBJ1-2, with TRBD1 identical over 7 bases. Germline CDR1 reads MGHRA; CDR2 reads YSYEKL. The CDR3 is 14 residues long. Germline trimming cut 2 bases from V and 3 bases from J; bases unmatched to any gene: 3. CDR3 in amino acids: CASSQLQGDYGYTF. The DNA for the CDR3 is TGCGCCAGCAGCCAACTCCAGGGGGACTATGGCTACACCTTC.

The chain carries TRBV7-2 and TRBJ1-1; possibly TRBD1 for D (6 bases). The CDR3 has 15 residues. Trimming took 1 base from V and 5 from J, leaving 14 bases between them. Germline CDR1 reads SGHTA; CDR2 reads FQGNSA. CDR3 coding DNA: TGTGCCAGCAGCTTAGTGCCACAGGGTTTGACTGAAGCTTTCTTT. Translated: CASSLVPQGLTEAFF.

The V call is TRBV30, the J call TRBJ2-4; TRBD1 agrees at 7 bases. Per the germline V gene, CDR1 is GTSNPN and CDR2 is SVGIG (reference sequence). The V gene end was trimmed by 2 bases and the J gene end by 6 bases; junction bases not matched to a gene: 7. The CDR3 loop spans 14 amino acids. CDR3 coding DNA: TGTGCCTGGAGTCTAACAGGGGCGGGAAACATTCAGTACTTC. Its protein is CAWSLTGAGNIQYF.

The genes are TRBV11-2 and TRBJ1-4, with a weak D call TRBD1 (6 bases). The V end lost 3 bases, the J end lost 5 bases, and 10 bases lay between the germline ends. Germline V gives CDR1 SGHAT, CDR2 FQNNGV. The CDR3 has 14 residues. DNA for the CDR3: TGTGCCAGCAGCTTGTCGGGGGGCAATGAAAAACTGTTTTTT. This codes for CASSLSGGNEKLFF. The full variable domain, completed using reference TRBV11-2 and TRBJ1-4, is EAGVAQSPRYKIIEKRQSVAFWCNPISGHATLYWYQQILGQGPKLLIQFQNNGVVDDSQLPKDRFSAERLKGVDSTLKIQPAKLEDSAVYLCASSLSGGNEKLFFGSGTQLSVL.

The V call is TRBV6-5, the J call TRBJ2-5, with a tentative D call TRBD1 (6 bases). The V end was cut by 5 bases, the J end by 1 base, with 14 bases between. The length of the CDR3 is 15 residues. Germline values: CDR1 MNHEY, CDR2 SVGAGI. The CDR3 protein is CASSKPDRRQETQYF. CDR3 nucleotide sequence: TGTGCCAGCAGTAAACCAGACAGGCGCCAAGAGACCCAGTACTTC.

This clone was counted only a few times. The chain's CDR3 is CASSITGGPNEQFF. The CDR3, as DNA: TGCGCCAGCAGTATCACGGGGGGTCCCAATGAGCAGTTCTTC. This chain connects TRBV10-2 to TRBJ2-1, with TRBD2 identical over 7 bases. This CDR3 has 14 residues. V lost 5 bases and J lost 6; bases outside the gene matches: 7. In germline, CDR1 is WSHSY, CDR2 SAAADI.

J is TRBJ2-5 and V is TRBV5-6, with D possibly TRBD2 on 5 matching bases. The germline V gene encodes CDR1 SGHDT and CDR2 YYEEEE. The CDR3 is 13 amino acids. The V end was cut by 3 bases, the J end by 4 bases, with 10 bases between. The CDR3 coding sequence is TGTGCCAGCAGCTCCGGGATCAGAGAGACCCAGTACTTC. Its translation: CASSSGIRETQYF.

V is TRBV19 and J is TRBJ2-7; D might be TRBD1 (6 bases). The ends were cut back, 4 bases at V and 3 bases at J, with 10 bases in the middle. Germline V gene sequence: CDR1 LNHDA, CDR2 SQIVND (reference sequence). CDR3 length equals 13 residues. CDR3 in DNA: TGTGCCAGTAGTAGGACAGCTCACTACGAGCAGTACTTC. Protein sequence: CASSRTAHYEQYF.